A single sample is the source of the 3 T cell receptor beta chains below, sequenced in a study of blood T cells in healthy people across ages (dated by TCRdb to about 2015). Libraries were made using 5' RACE. The listed sequencing device is Illumina HiSeq 2500. A second PCR of about 7 to 12 cycles was run with a J-beta primer mix and a sample-barcoded 5' primer. The public reads were quality trimmed at Q25 with fastp and then assembled into clones with MiXCR by TCRdb, keeping productive beta chains. All rows with the same CDR3 protein become a single entry with the most common DNA and genes. The sample contains about 1.6 million distinct CDR3 sequences, around 36% of them found a single time. The ten most abundant clones make up about 11% of the sample. Sequenced sample: blood. Every receptor here comes from a woman between 25 and 40 years old in good health.

This clonotype came up many times. The chain recombines TRBV9 with TRBJ2-3; the D gene could be TRBD1 or TRBD2 (5 bases each). CDR1 and CDR2 from the germline V gene are SGDLS and YYNGEE. The CDR3 covers 15 residues. The V gene lost 1 base and the J gene lost 2 bases, with 11 bases spanning the gap. This CDR3 reads CASSVRGRDTDTQYF. DNA for the CDR3: TGTGCCAGCAGCGTAAGGGGACGGGACACAGATACGCAGTATTTT.

This rearrangement joins TRBV20-1 to TRBJ1-5, with D unclear. This CDR3 region has 13 residues. With 5 bases removed from V and 3 bases from J, the gap between germline ends came to 11 bases. Germline assignment: CDR1 DFQATT and CDR2 SNEGSKA (reference sequence). In DNA form, the CDR3 reads TGCAGTGCTGAATCGGGCCTCAATCAGCCCCAGCATTTT. Translation: CSAESGLNQPQHF.

About this clonotype: At one end, the junction sequence differs from germline, possibly due to a read error. The chain carries TRBV28 and TRBJ2-2, with D possibly matching TRBD2 (5 bases). The germline gives CDR1 MDHEN, CDR2 SYDVKM. CDR3 length: 15 amino acids. CDR3 sequence: CASRTAASNTGERFF. CDR3 bases: TGTGCCAGCCGGACGGCAGCCTCGAACACCGGGGAGCGGTTTTTT.